These 27 T cell receptor beta chains came from one sample sequenced in a study of blood T cell repertoires in COVID-19. The data were produced by immunoSEQ multiplex PCR, yet TCRdb's version contains in-frame clones alone and is incomplete. This repertoire shows 350,000 to 500,000 clones, 70% to 90% found once; its top ten account for 0.8% to 0.85%. What was sequenced was peripheral blood. The receptors were sampled from a young man with COVID-19, enrolled during active disease.

The V and J genes are TRBV11-2 and TRBJ2-3; weak D call: TRBD1 (6 bases). The CDR3 is 14 amino acids. Looked up from germline, CDR1 is SGHAT and CDR2 is FQNNGV. V was clipped by 4 bases and J by 3 bases, with 11 bases between them. This chain's CDR3 is CASSSRTGTDTQYF. As DNA, the CDR3 is TGTGCCAGCAGCTCCCGAACAGGGACAGATACGCAGTATTTT.

This chain links TRBV6-5 with TRBJ2-2; 8 bases agree with TRBD2. This CDR3 region has 15 residues. Germline loops: CDR1 MNHEY, CDR2 SVGAGI. J was trimmed by 6 bases and V by 2 bases; bases with no gene match: 5. CDR3 DNA: TGTGCCAGCAGTTACCGGCGGGGGGCCTCCGGGGAGCTGTTTTTT. Translated: CASSYRRGASGELFF.

The chain carries TRBV5-6 and TRBJ1-2, with 7 nucleotides matching TRBD1. This CDR3 comprises 14 residues. CDR1 and CDR2 (germline): SGHDT, YYEEEE. With 4 bases clipped from V and 5 bases from J, the junction kept 8 bases outside the gene matches. CDR3 in amino acids: CASSLRTGPYGYTF. The CDR3 DNA sequence: TGTGCCAGCAGCCTGAGGACAGGCCCTTATGGCTACACCTTC.

The chain has TRBV19 and TRBJ1-2; weak D call: TRBD1 (5 bases). The CDR3 contains 15 residues. The germline V and J ends were trimmed by 3 bases and 4 bases, with 15 bases remaining between them. In germline, CDR1 is LNHDA, CDR2 SQIVND (reference sequence). In DNA form, the CDR3 reads TGTGCCAGTAGTATTAGGGGCCAGTCTACCTATGGCTACACCTTC. It translates to CASSIRGQSTYGYTF.

The J gene is TRBJ2-2, the V gene TRBV10-2, with D possibly being TRBD2 (5 bases). Germline assignment: CDR1 WSHSY and CDR2 SAAADI. Trimming took 7 bases from V and 2 from J, leaving 14 bases between them. This CDR3 is built from 15 residues. As DNA, the CDR3 is TGCGCCAGCACCGAGATGAGGGTCAACACCGGGGAGCTGTTTTTT. Protein sequence: CASTEMRVNTGELFF.

The rearrangement uses TRBV5-1 and TRBJ1-2, with TRBD1 matching over 10 bases. Germline V gene lookup returns CDR1 SGHRS and CDR2 YFSETQ. This CDR3 is 15 amino acids long. V lost 2 bases and J lost 3; bases outside the gene matches: 4. CDR3: CASSFAGTGDYGYTF. The DNA of the CDR3 is TGCGCCAGCAGCTTCGCCGGGACAGGGGACTATGGCTACACCTTC. The entire variable domain, with the rest obtained from reference TRBV5-1 and TRBJ1-2, is as follows: KAGVTQTPRYLIKTRGQQVTLSCSPISGHRSVSWYQQTPGQGLQFLFEYFSETQRNKGNFPGRFSGRQFSNSRSEMNVSTLELGDSALYLCASSFAGTGDYGYTFGSGTRLTVV.

This clone has only a few counts. DNA for the CDR3: TGTGCCAGCAGTGAAAGGGGTTTCTATGGCTACACCTTC. This sequence encodes CASSERGFYGYTF. The chain links TRBV6-1 to TRBJ1-2; the D gene is possibly TRBD1 (5 bases). Trimming stripped 2 bases from V and 4 bases from J, with 8 bases between. The CDR3 covers 13 residues. Germline V lookup: CDR1 MNHNS, CDR2 SASEGT.

The rearrangement links TRBV5-4 to TRBJ2-3, with D maybe TRBD1 (6 bases). Germline V gene lookup returns CDR1 SGHNT and CDR2 YYREEE (reference sequence). The V end lost 4 bases, the J end lost 4 bases, and 16 bases lay between the germline ends. This CDR3 spans 15 amino acids. CDR3 loop: CASSLQTKGADTQYF. In DNA, the CDR3 is TGTGCCAGCAGCCTACAAACAAAGGGGGCAGATACGCAGTATTTT. Looking up the rest from reference TRBV5-4 and TRBJ2-3 gives the full variable domain: ETGVTQSPTHLIKTRGQQVTLRCSSQSGHNTVSWYQQALGQGPQFIFQYYREEENGRGNFPPRFSGLQFPNYSSELNVNALELDDSALYLCASSLQTKGADTQYFGPGTRLTVL.

The gene calls are TRBV2 and TRBJ2-2, with D perhaps TRBD1 (6 bases). Trimming took off 5 bases at V and 6 bases at J, with 16 bases between the two ends. CDR1 is SNHLY, CDR2 FYNNEI, per germline. The CDR3 has 15 residues. CDR3 coding DNA: TGTGCCAGCAGTCGAACAGGGATAGGGGCCGGGGAGCTGTTTTTT. It is translated as CASSRTGIGAGELFF.

The V call is TRBV2, the J call TRBJ1-2; TRBD1 matches 7 bases. This CDR3 region has 14 residues. CDR1 and CDR2 from the germline V gene are SNHLY and FYNNEI. The trim removed 5 bases at V and 3 bases at J, leaving 6 bases unmatched. Written as DNA, the CDR3 is TGTGCCAGCAGTACAGTGACAGGGTACTATGGCTACACCTTC. This encodes CASSTVTGYYGYTF.

This CDR3 is CASSRRQLSYSGYTF. CDR3 DNA sequence: TGTGCCAGCAGTCGACGGCAACTTAGTTACAGTGGCTACACCTTC. The chain carries TRBV6-6 and TRBJ1-2, with unresolved D. Between the trimmed V and J ends, which lost 5 bases and 7 bases, there was a span of 20 bases. Per germline, CDR1 MNHNY and CDR2 SVGAGI (reference sequence). There are 15 residues in the CDR3.

This chain's CDR3 is CASSVEGGLHYGYTF. The DNA of the CDR3 is TGTGCCAGCAGCGTGGAGGGAGGGTTACACTATGGCTACACCTTC. The gene calls are TRBV5-4 and TRBJ1-2; no clear D gene. Deletions cut 4 bases from V and 3 bases from J, with 16 bases between. The CDR3 is made up of 15 amino acids. The V gene's germline CDR1 is SGHNT and CDR2 YYREEE (reference sequence). The whole variable domain, remainder taken from reference TRBV5-4 and TRBJ1-2, is ETGVTQSPTHLIKTRGQQVTLRCSSQSGHNTVSWYQQALGQGPQFIFQYYREEENGRGNFPPRFSGLQFPNYSSELNVNALELDDSALYLCASSVEGGLHYGYTFGSGTRLTVV.

This rearrangement joins TRBV4-2 to TRBJ2-5; the D gene is possibly TRBD1 (6 bases). V lost 0 bases to trimming and J lost 2 bases, with 13 bases between them. Per the germline V gene, CDR1 is LGHNA and CDR2 is YNFKEQ. This CDR3 has 16 amino acids. CDR3 loop: CASSQDPGAEQETQYF. For the CDR3, the DNA is TGTGCCAGCAGCCAAGACCCAGGGGCGGAGCAAGAGACCCAGTACTTC.

The chain couples TRBV19 to TRBJ2-1; 8 positions agree with TRBD1. Germline-derived CDR1 and CDR2 are LNHDA and SQIVND (reference sequence). Germline trimming cut 3 bases from V and 7 bases from J; bases unmatched to any gene: 14. The CDR3 runs to 17 residues. The CDR3 spells CASSMLFQGAIGNEQFF. CDR3 sequence (DNA): TGTGCCAGTAGTATGCTCTTCCAGGGGGCGATAGGTAATGAGCAGTTCTTC. Supplemented by reference TRBV19 and TRBJ2-1, the full variable domain reads DGGITQSPKYLFRKEGQNVTLSCEQNLNHDAMYWYRQDPGQGLRLIYYSQIVNDFQKGDIAEGYSVSREKKESFPLTVTSAQKNPTAFYLCASSMLFQGAIGNEQFFGPGTRLTVL.

This rearrangement joins TRBV19 to TRBJ1-2; D is perhaps TRBD1 (6 bases). Trimming removed 3 bases at V and 4 bases at J, with 18 bases between. Germline-derived CDR1 and CDR2 are LNHDA and SQIVND (reference sequence). The CDR3 is made up of 16 amino acids. This chain's CDR3 is CASSISDKGDRYGYTF. The CDR3 region has the DNA TGTGCCAGTAGTATCTCTGATAAGGGGGATCGCTATGGCTACACCTTC.

This chain connects TRBV4-1 to TRBJ2-3; 7 positions match TRBD2. This CDR3 comprises 14 residues. Germline CDR1 and CDR2: MGHRA and YSYEKL. The junction had 1 base not matched to a gene; V was cut back by 1 base and J by 3 bases. The CDR3 loop reads CASSQAAGTDTQYF. DNA for the CDR3: TGCGCCAGCAGCCAAGCAGCGGGGACAGATACGCAGTATTTT.

This rearrangement joins TRBV5-6 to TRBJ1-6; D uncertain. The CDR3 totals 16 residues. The V end lost 4 bases, the J end lost 0 bases, and 11 bases lay between the germline ends. Germline CDR1 is SGHDT and CDR2 is YYEEEE. CDR3 bases: TGTGCCAGCAGCGCGTCTTCTAACTCCTATAATTCACCCCTCCACTTT. Translating gives CASSASSNSYNSPLHF.

To note about this clone: The same CDR3 is also encoded by other DNA sequences in this sample. As DNA, the CDR3 is TGTGCCAGCAGCGTCTCTAGCGGATACTCGAACACCGGGGAGCTGTTTTTT. Protein sequence: CASSVSSGYSNTGELFF. The rearrangement links TRBV9 to TRBJ2-2, with 7 bases that match TRBD2. This CDR3 has 17 amino acids. V dropped 2 bases and J dropped 0; count of bases not matched to a gene: 7. Germline CDR1 and CDR2: SGDLS and YYNGEE.

This clone was counted a single time. J is TRBJ1-3 and V is TRBV7-6; weak D call: TRBD1 (5 bases). There are 15 residues in the CDR3. The ends were cut back, 5 bases at V and 1 base at J, with 12 bases in the middle. Germline V gives CDR1 SGHVS, CDR2 FNYEAQ. The CDR3 DNA sequence: TGTGCCAGCAGCCCCAGGGAAGGTTCTGGAAACACCATATATTTT. Translation: CASSPREGSGNTIYF.

The rearrangement links TRBV27 to TRBJ2-1, with D possibly TRBD1 on 6 matching bases. The germline V gene encodes CDR1 MNHEY and CDR2 SMNVEV (reference sequence). Trimming stripped 3 bases from V and 4 bases from J, with 16 bases between. The CDR3 has 16 residues. CDR3 in amino acids: CASSFEGRGKYNEQFF. For the CDR3, the DNA is TGTGCCAGCAGTTTCGAGGGCAGGGGCAAATACAATGAGCAGTTCTTC.

The chain uses TRBV5-4 and TRBJ2-7; the D gene is possibly TRBD2 (6 bases). V lost 4 bases to trimming and J lost 1 base, with 15 bases between them. Per the germline V gene, CDR1 is SGHNT and CDR2 is YYREEE (reference sequence). The CDR3 loop spans 15 amino acids. CDR3 sequence: CASSLSGTGSYEQYF. DNA of the CDR3: TGTGCCAGCAGCCTGTCCGGGACTGGATCCTACGAGCAGTACTTC.

The chain uses TRBV29-1 and TRBJ1-3; D possibly corresponds to TRBD1 (5 bases). The CDR3 extends over 14 amino acids. Germline V gene data show CDR1 as SQVTM and CDR2 as ANQGSEA. Trimming removed 6 bases from V and 1 base from J, with 13 bases in between. As DNA, the CDR3 is TGCAGCGTCGCAGGGTTTCTATCTGGAAACACCATATATTTT. It is translated as CSVAGFLSGNTIYF.

Remarks on this clone: The identical CDR3 is also encoded by other nucleotide sequences in the sample. This rearrangement joins TRBV5-1 to TRBJ2-1, with 8 bases lining up with TRBD2. V gave up 0 bases and J gave up 7 bases; unmatched junction bases: 0. Germline V gene data show CDR1 as SGHRS and CDR2 as YFSETQ. This CDR3 is 13 amino acids long. The DNA of the CDR3 is TGCGCCAGCAGCTTGGCGGGGGGGAATGAGCAGTTCTTC. Protein: CASSLAGGNEQFF. Full variable domain (remainder filled in from reference TRBV5-1 and TRBJ2-1): KAGVTQTPRYLIKTRGQQVTLSCSPISGHRSVSWYQQTPGQGLQFLFEYFSETQRNKGNFPGRFSGRQFSNSRSEMNVSTLELGDSALYLCASSLAGGNEQFFGPGTRLTVL.

In nucleotides, the CDR3 is TGTGCCAGCGCAGGGGGGATCGATAATTCACCCCTCCACTTT. Translated, it gives CASAGGIDNSPLHF. The chain carries TRBV5-6 and TRBJ1-6, with 7 bases identical to TRBD1. Trimming at V came to 7 bases and at J to 5 bases, leaving 6 bases not matched to a gene. From germline, CDR1 is SGHDT and CDR2 YYEEEE. This CDR3 region has 14 residues.

This clone was observed once. V is TRBV27 and J is TRBJ2-1, with 7 bases that match TRBD1. The CDR3 spans 16 residues. Trimming cost V 0 bases and J 3 bases; bases outside gene matches: 5. Germline V gene lookup returns CDR1 MNHEY and CDR2 SMNVEV (reference sequence). CDR3 in amino acids: CASSLSGQLHYNEQFF. Written as DNA, the CDR3 is TGTGCCAGCAGTTTATCGGGACAGCTACACTACAATGAGCAGTTCTTC.

This clone was seen a single time. The chain combines TRBV4-2 with TRBJ2-1, with 7 bases lining up with TRBD2. The CDR3 extends over 16 amino acids. Germline CDR1 is LGHNA and CDR2 is YNFKEQ. Losses at the gene ends were 1 base for V and 7 bases for J; bases not matched to a gene: 10. The CDR3 coding sequence is TGTGCCAGCAGCCAAGGAATGAGGGAGGGCCGGAATGAGCAGTTCTTC. Protein: CASSQGMREGRNEQFF.

The gene calls are TRBV6-5 and TRBJ2-2; 11 nucleotides match TRBD1. The germline V gene encodes CDR1 MNHEY and CDR2 SVGAGI. This CDR3 comprises 14 residues. The V gene end was trimmed by 8 bases and the J gene end by 7 bases; junction bases not matched to a gene: 6. The CDR3 spells CASYRDRGVGELFF. The CDR3 nucleotides read TGTGCCAGCTACCGGGACAGGGGGGTCGGGGAGCTGTTTTTT.